Included here is one T cell receptor beta chain sequence, with context. Using immunoSEQ multiplex PCR, the repertoire was profiled, and TCRdb retains in-frame clones only, with some absent. In total, the table holds 7,700 or so clones. The sample belongs to a study of synovial regulatory T cells in juvenile arthritis. The CDR3 is made up of 14 amino acids. No DNA is recorded. Germline V CDR1 and CDR2: MNHNS, SASEGT. V is TRBV6-1 and J is TRBJ1-5. The sequenced sample was Treg cells from blood. Specified subset: remaining (HLA-DR-negative) circulating blood Treg cells. The receptor comes from a donor younger than 30 with juvenile idiopathic arthritis. The CDR3 region is CATKSTGVYQPQHF.